The 2 T cell receptor beta chains below come from one sample, sequenced in a study of T cells in Graves' hyperthyroidism and ophthalmopathy. RNA transcripts yielded amplified TCR beta CDR3 regions. The primer set for the first-round RT-PCR of the TCR CDR3 was HTBI. TCRdb re-called the multiplex PCR reads through MiXCR, storing one row per CDR3 protein. The data contain fewer than 250,000 distinct CDR3 sequences, approximately 23% of them singletons. Sequencing was carried out using blood. The receptors derive from a woman between 40 and 50 years old with Graves' ophthalmopathy.

The chain uses TRBV6-5 and TRBJ2-5; possibly TRBD1 for D (6 bases). The V end lost 4 bases, the J end lost 5 bases, and 11 bases lay between the germline ends. Germline loops: CDR1 MNHEY, CDR2 SVGAGI. The CDR3 extends over 13 amino acids. The CDR3 DNA reads as TGTGCCAGCAGTTGGGACAATGGGGAGACCCAGTACTTC. Amino acids: CASSWDNGETQYF.

The V call is TRBV7-2, the J call TRBJ1-1; a possible D gene is TRBD1 (6 bases). Deletions cut 7 bases from V and 1 base from J, with 10 bases between. The CDR3 has 13 amino acids. Germline V gives CDR1 SGHTA, CDR2 FQGNSA. The CDR3 nucleotides are TGTGCCAGCACCAAGGACAGGAACACTGAAGCTTTCTTT. Translation gives CASTKDRNTEAFF. The full variable domain, with the rest looked up from reference TRBV7-2 and TRBJ1-1, is GAGVSQSPSNKVTEKGKDVELRCDPISGHTALYWYRQSLGQGLEFLIYFQGNSAPDKSGLPSDRFSAERTGGSVSTLTIQRTQQEDSAVYLCASTKDRNTEAFFGQGTRLTVV.